These 20 T cell receptor beta chains were all obtained from the same sample, sequenced in a study of T cell responses to AZD1222 COVID-19 vaccine. Produced via immunoSEQ multiplex PCR; TCRdb's table is partial and in-frame only. The sample carries over 50,000 clones, around 80% recorded once. Sequences were derived from peripheral blood, sampled 28 days after the second AZD1222 dose. These receptors were collected from an adult who received the AZD1222 COVID-19 vaccine.

The chain couples TRBV15 to TRBJ1-1; D not certain. The V end lost 3 bases, the J end lost 4 bases, and 9 bases lay between the germline ends. This CDR3 spans 13 amino acids. The germline V gene encodes CDR1 LNHNV and CDR2 YYDKDF (reference sequence). The CDR3 nucleotides are TGTGCCACCAGCAGTACGGGTGCCACTGAAGCTTTCTTT. Amino acids: CATSSTGATEAFF.

The chain carries TRBV29-1 and TRBJ1-3; no clear D. Deletions cut 6 bases from V and 0 bases from J, with 9 bases between. Germline V gene data show CDR1 as SQVTM and CDR2 as ANQGSEA. The CDR3 contains 13 residues. CDR3 nucleotide sequence: TGCAGCGTCGCTATAAGCTCTGGAAACACCATATATTTT. It translates to CSVAISSGNTIYF.

This sequence joins TRBV4-3 and TRBJ1-2; D gene unclear. The CDR3 sequence is 19 residues long. The V gene's germline CDR1 is LGHNA and CDR2 YSLEER. Trimming cost V 0 bases and J 0 bases, with 20 bases left between them. In nucleotides, the CDR3 is TGCGCCAGCAGCCAAGAAAGCCTCTTAGCTTTGACTACTAACTATGGCTACACCTTC. Its translation: CASSQESLLALTTNYGYTF.

The chain couples TRBV27 to TRBJ1-3, with D uncertain. Trimming removed 2 bases at V and 3 bases at J, with 11 bases between. From germline, CDR1 is MNHEY and CDR2 SMNVEV (reference sequence). The CDR3 consists of 15 residues. For the CDR3, the DNA is TGTGCCAGCAGTTTAGGGATGGGCTATGGAAACACCATATATTTT. Translation: CASSLGMGYGNTIYF.

The rearrangement uses TRBV27 and TRBJ1-6, with D hard to call. The germline V and J ends were trimmed by 3 bases and 7 bases, with 13 bases remaining between them. This CDR3 is 15 amino acids long. The germline V gene encodes CDR1 MNHEY and CDR2 SMNVEV (reference sequence). Here the CDR3 DNA reads TGTGCCAGCAGTTTGGGGTCTGCCCTGAATTCACCCCTCCACTTT. Translating it yields CASSLGSALNSPLHF.

The CDR3 DNA follows: TGTGCCAGCTCACCGACAGGGAGCTCCTACAATGAGCAGTTCTTC. This gives the protein CASSPTGSSYNEQFF. The chain carries TRBV18 and TRBJ2-1, with TRBD1 identical over 7 bases. CDR1 and CDR2 from the germline V gene are KGHSH and LQKENI. This CDR3 spans 15 amino acids. J was trimmed by 0 bases and V by 3 bases; bases with no gene match: 2.

This chain joins TRBV4-3 and TRBJ1-5; 9 bases match TRBD1. This CDR3 is built from 17 residues. CDR1 and CDR2 from the germline V gene are LGHNA and YSLEER. Trimming took 0 bases from V and 7 from J; bases not matched to a gene: 10. The CDR3 DNA reads as TGCGCCAGCAGCCAAGATCGGTGGGGACAGGGCGGGCAGCCCCAGCATTTT. Translating it yields CASSQDRWGQGGQPQHF.

The rearrangement uses TRBV6-5 and TRBJ2-7; D is ambiguous. Deletions cut 7 bases from V and 3 bases from J, with 13 bases between. The CDR3 consists of 13 residues. Germline CDR1 reads MNHEY; CDR2 reads SVGAGI. The CDR3 DNA reads TGTGCCAGCAAGCCCCGGCAGATCTACGAGCAGTACTTC. This codes for CASKPRQIYEQYF.

The chain links TRBV6-2 or TRBV6-3 to TRBJ2-5; D is perhaps TRBD1 (7 bases). Germline CDR1 and CDR2: MNHEY and SVGEGT. The V and J ends lost 2 bases and 7 bases respectively, with 20 bases between them. This CDR3 has 16 residues. This chain's CDR3 is CASSYRAPGQGGTQYF. CDR3 sequence (DNA): TGTGCCAGCAGTTACCGGGCTCCGGGGCAGGGGGGGACCCAGTACTTC.

The chain has TRBV6-2 or TRBV6-3 and TRBJ2-5; 13 bases agree with TRBD2. The CDR3 is 14 amino acids. Losses at the gene ends were 4 bases for V and 5 bases for J; bases not matched to a gene: 1. Per germline, CDR1 MNHEY and CDR2 SVGEGT. The CDR3 DNA sequence: TGTGCCAGCAGTTTACTAGCGGGGGGGGAGACCCAGTACTTC. It yields the protein CASSLLAGGETQYF.

The count of this clone is one. This chain links TRBV28 with TRBJ2-5, with 9 bases fitting TRBD2. Germline V gene data show CDR1 as MDHEN and CDR2 as SYDVKM. The CDR3 runs to 19 residues. J was trimmed by 3 bases and V by 2 bases; bases with no gene match: 16. CDR3 loop: CASSLTPISSGRMEETQYF. The CDR3 region has the DNA TGTGCCAGCAGTTTAACTCCGATTTCCAGCGGGAGGATGGAAGAGACCCAGTACTTC.

The chain recombines TRBV7-2 with TRBJ2-7; D is undetermined. The CDR3 covers 13 residues. CDR1 and CDR2 (germline): SGHTA, FQGNSA. V was cut by 1 base and J by 5 bases, with 9 bases left in between. CDR3: CASSLVPGHEQYF. In DNA form, the CDR3 reads TGTGCCAGCAGCTTAGTCCCTGGCCACGAGCAGTACTTC. Using reference TRBV7-2 and TRBJ2-7 for the parts outside the CDR3, the full variable domain is GAGVSQSPSNKVTEKGKDVELRCDPISGHTALYWYRQSLGQGLEFLIYFQGNSAPDKSGLPSDRFSAERTGGSVSTLTIQRTQQEDSAVYLCASSLVPGHEQYFGPGTRLTVT.

This chain links TRBV5-5 with TRBJ2-1, with D tentatively TRBD2 (5 bases). The ends were cut back, 0 bases at V and 0 bases at J, with 7 bases in the middle. There are 15 residues in the CDR3. The germline V gene has CDR1 SGHKS and CDR2 YYEKEE (reference sequence). The CDR3 protein is CASSLGGSSYNEQFF. DNA for the CDR3: TGTGCCAGCAGCTTGGGAGGGAGCTCCTACAATGAGCAGTTCTTC.

The CDR3 is CASSEVGTYNEQFF. The CDR3 bases are TGTGCCAGCAGTGAAGTGGGAACCTACAATGAGCAGTTCTTC. The chain couples TRBV6-1 to TRBJ2-1; D is unresolved. Germline-derived CDR1 and CDR2 are MNHNS and SASEGT. This CDR3 is 14 amino acids long. Trimming took 1 base from V and 2 from J, leaving 6 bases between them.

The chain recombines TRBV6-5 with TRBJ2-7; 9 bases fit TRBD1. Per germline, CDR1 MNHEY and CDR2 SVGAGI. The CDR3 consists of 15 residues. V was pared by 0 bases and J by 2 bases, with 2 bases of the junction left unmatched. CDR3 residues: CASSYSGTGTYEQYF. CDR3 sequence (DNA): TGTGCCAGCAGTTACTCCGGGACAGGGACCTACGAGCAGTACTTC.

The chain links TRBV11-2 to TRBJ2-7, with TRBD1 identical over 8 bases. Germline loops: CDR1 SGHAT, CDR2 FQNNGV. The V and J ends lost 9 bases and 5 bases, in that order; junction bases with no gene match: 6. This CDR3 region has 12 residues. DNA of the CDR3: TGTGCCAGTGAGGACAGGGACAACGAGCAGTACTTC. Translating gives CASEDRDNEQYF.

The J gene is TRBJ2-5, the V gene TRBV7-8; 9 positions match TRBD1. Germline V gives CDR1 SGHVS, CDR2 FQNEAQ. V gave up 4 bases and J gave up 5 bases; unmatched junction bases: 8. The CDR3 spans 15 residues. The CDR3 region is CASSSGQGRGETQYF. CDR3 coding DNA: TGTGCCAGCAGCTCGGGACAGGGTCGGGGGGAGACCCAGTACTTC.

This chain connects TRBV28 to TRBJ2-2; D tentatively reads TRBD1 or TRBD2 (5 bases each). Trimming took off 2 bases at V and 1 base at J, with 20 bases between the two ends. CDR3 length: 19 residues. Per the germline V gene, CDR1 is MDHEN and CDR2 is SYDVKM. CDR3 sequence reads: CASSLRAGRAFVNTGELFF. The CDR3 DNA reads as TGTGCCAGCAGTTTAAGGGCGGGCAGGGCTTTTGTGAACACCGGGGAGCTGTTTTTT.

The rearrangement joins TRBV7-3 to TRBJ1-6, with D perhaps matching TRBD1 (5 bases). Trimming removed 5 bases from V and 9 bases from J, with 14 bases in between. Per the germline V gene, CDR1 is SGHTA and CDR2 is FQGTGA. CDR3 length: 14 amino acids. CDR3 amino acids: CASSVTGSGSPLHF. In DNA form, the CDR3 reads TGTGCCAGCAGCGTCACAGGTTCGGGTTCACCCCTCCACTTT.

This chain connects TRBV6-5 to TRBJ2-1; TRBD2 matches 7 bases. The CDR3 spans 15 residues. CDR1 MNHEY and CDR2 SVGAGI come from the germline V gene. Trimming cost V 7 bases and J 0 bases; bases outside gene matches: 6. The CDR3 loop is CASTPRGSSYNEQFF. CDR3 DNA sequence: TGTGCCAGCACCCCGCGGGGGAGCTCCTACAATGAGCAGTTCTTC.